There are many counts of the clone carrying this T cell receptor (beta chain). The read stops 3 residues short of the end of the CDR3; the missing end is completed from the germline J gene. Sequencing input was equivalent genomic DNA from CVID and controls. Generated by immunoSEQ multiplex PCR, the TCRdb table keeps only in-frame clones and is missing some. Sampling found around 32,000 clones, none seen once. The data stem from a study of T cell clonality in common variable immunodeficiency. The CDR3 is 15 amino acids. J gave up 6 bases and V 2 bases, and 7 bases lay outside the gene matches. Germline V CDR1 and CDR2: SGHRS, YFSETQ.

V usage is TRBV5-1 and J usage is TRBJ1-4; 7 bases align to TRBD1. The sample was peripheral blood mononuclear cells. The receptor was isolated from a person between 18 and 75 years old in good health. The CDR3 loop reads CASSLRGTVDEKLFF. The DNA read from the CDR3 is TGCGCCAGCAGCTTAAGGGGGACAGTTGATGAAAAA.